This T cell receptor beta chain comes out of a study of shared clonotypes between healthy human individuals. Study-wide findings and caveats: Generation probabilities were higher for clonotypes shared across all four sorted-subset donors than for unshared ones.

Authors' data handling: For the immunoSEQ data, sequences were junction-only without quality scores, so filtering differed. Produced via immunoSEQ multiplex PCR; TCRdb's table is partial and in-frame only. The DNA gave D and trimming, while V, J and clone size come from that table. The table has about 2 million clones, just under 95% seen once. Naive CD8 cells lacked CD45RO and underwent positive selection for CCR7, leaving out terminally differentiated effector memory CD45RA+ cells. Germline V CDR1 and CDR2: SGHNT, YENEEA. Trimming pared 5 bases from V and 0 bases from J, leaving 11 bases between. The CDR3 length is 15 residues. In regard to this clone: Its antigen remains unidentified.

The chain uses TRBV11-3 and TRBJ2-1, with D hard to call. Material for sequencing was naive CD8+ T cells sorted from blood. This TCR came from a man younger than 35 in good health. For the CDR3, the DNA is TGTGCCAGCAGCGACGAGTCTAGCTCCTACAATGAGCAGTTCTTC. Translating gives CASSDESSSYNEQFF.